Below, 2 T cell receptor beta chains from the same sample are listed, as sequenced in a study of blood T cell repertoires in COVID-19. TCRdb's copy holds only in-frame clones and misses some; the assay was immunoSEQ multiplex PCR. Among 160,000 or so clones, 79% were seen once, and the ten largest hold 8.1%. The sample taken for sequencing was peripheral blood. These receptors all come from a woman aged 55-69 years with COVID-19, enrolled during active disease.

This clone was detected a few times. The J gene is TRBJ2-2, the V gene TRBV5-1; D is perhaps TRBD1 (5 bases). The V end lost 2 bases, the J end lost 6 bases, and 11 bases lay between the germline ends. Germline V gene lookup returns CDR1 SGHRS and CDR2 YFSETQ. The CDR3 covers 14 residues. CDR3 DNA sequence: TGCGCCAGCAGCTTTGTTGGGGCTCCCGGGGAGCTGTTTTTT. Translating gives CASSFVGAPGELFF.

This clone was seen just once. This sequence joins TRBV5-1 and TRBJ1-2; 10 nucleotides line up with TRBD1. Unmatched junction bases numbered 6, after V lost 3 bases and J lost 7 bases. CDR1 and CDR2 from the germline V gene are SGHRS and YFSETQ. This CDR3 is 14 amino acids long. The CDR3 sequence is CASSSETGGSGYTF. Written as DNA, the CDR3 is TGCGCCAGCAGCTCGGAGACAGGGGGCTCTGGCTACACCTTC.